A selection of T cell receptor beta chains follows, all from one sample in a study of control samples from healthy donors and cancer patients. The data were produced by immunoSEQ multiplex PCR, yet TCRdb's version contains in-frame clones alone and is incomplete. The sample records tens of thousands of clones, roughly 86% being singletons. Material for sequencing was blood. These receptors were collected from a woman between 45 and 60 years old in good health. CDR3s include the opening cysteine and the closing phenylalanine or tryptophan. Each record gives: V gene, D gene, clone size, J gene, CDR3 protein, CDR3 DNA. The D gene is left open where the match is weak. Not all rows give a size; the values are once, few, many and, for expanded clones, a class.

TRBV3-1/TRBV3-2	-	-	TRBJ1-1	CASSPWGTGNTEAFF	TGTGCCAGCAGCCCTTGGGGGACGGGAAACACTGAAGCTTTCTTT
TRBV6-2/TRBV6-3	-	-	TRBJ2-7	CASSYGLYEQYF	TGTGCCAGCAGTTATGGTCTTTACGAGCAGTACTTC
TRBV4-1	-	-	TRBJ2-2	CASSQGPGAGELFF	TGCGCCAGCAGCCAAGGACCAGGGGCCGGGGAGCTGTTTTTT
TRBV19	-	-	TRBJ1-2	CASTSRLDGYTF	TGTGCCAGTACGAGTCGCCTGGATGGCTACACCTTC
TRBV5-8	-	-	TRBJ1-1	CASSWARFLNTEAFF	TGTGCCAGCAGCTGGGCTCGGTTCTTGAACACTGAAGCTTTCTTT
TRBV5-6	-	-	TRBJ1-1	CASSSGRTEAFF	TGTGCCAGCAGCTCCGGGCGCACTGAAGCTTTCTTT
TRBV6-6	TRBD1	-	TRBJ1-6	CASSRNTPGQGRSPLHF	TGTGCCAGCAGTCGTAACACCCCGGGACAGGGGAGGTCACCCCTCCACTTT
TRBV18	TRBD1	-	TRBJ1-5	CASSPKSGQGLGQPQHF	TGTGCCAGCTCGCCAAAATCGGGACAGGGGTTGGGTCAGCCCCAGCATTTT
TRBV6-5	TRBD1	once	TRBJ1-1	CASSTQGPMTEAFF	TGTGCCAGCAGTACACAGGGGCCGATGACTGAAGCTTTCTTT
TRBV6-5	TRBD1	-	TRBJ1-2	CASSLGQGKNYGYTF	TGTGCCAGCAGTCTCGGACAGGGCAAAAACTATGGCTACACCTTC